Listed below are T cell receptor beta chains from one sample, sequenced in a study of beta chain features in type 1 diabetes. Sequenced by immunoSEQ multiplex PCR; TCRdb stores in-frame clones only, minus some. The data show 300,000 or so clones, with approximately 13% seen just once and 0.013% to 0.015% held by the top ten. Material: naive CD4+ T cells from blood. These receptors were collected from a woman between 18 and 29 years old with type 1 diabetes. Both conserved end residues are part of each CDR3. The D gene is left open where the match is weak. The size entry is marked missing in some rows and otherwise reads once, few, many or a size class.

d_gene	j_gene	abundance	v_gene	CDR3nt	CDR3aa
-	TRBJ2-7	-	TRBV7-6	TGTGCCAGCAGCGCAGTCGGGTACTACGAGCAGTACTTC	CASSAVGYYEQYF
-	TRBJ1-2	few	TRBV2	TGTGCCAGCAGTGGGACTTCTAACTATGGCTACACCTTC	CASSGTSNYGYTF
-	TRBJ2-6	few	TRBV30	TGTGCCTGTAGCACGGGAAGGGACTCTGGGGCCAACGTCCTGACTTTC	CACSTGRDSGANVLTF
-	TRBJ2-1	-	TRBV7-9	TGTGCCAGCAGCCTTATTAGCGGTAGCTCCTACAATGAGCAGTTCTTC	CASSLISGSSYNEQFF
-	TRBJ1-1	-	TRBV7-7	TGTGCCAGCAGCGCAACAGAGAACACTGAAGCTTTCTTT	CASSATENTEAFF
-	TRBJ1-5	few	TRBV5-6	TGTGCCAGCAGCTTGAGGGGGACCCTCAATCAGCCCCAGCATTTT	CASSLRGTLNQPQHF
TRBD2	TRBJ2-5	-	TRBV27	TGTGCCAGCAGCGTAAGGACTAGCGGGAGGGCTTCGGAGACCCAGTACTTC	CASSVRTSGRASETQYF
TRBD2	TRBJ2-1	-	TRBV30	TGTGCCTGGTCCCGGGGTAGCGGGGCCTACAATGAGCAGTTCTTC	CAWSRGSGAYNEQFF
TRBD1	TRBJ1-5	-	TRBV10-2	TGCGCCAGCAGGCAGGACAGGGACAATCAGCCCCAGCATTTT	CASRQDRDNQPQHF
-	TRBJ2-7	few	TRBV11-2	TGTGCCAGCAGCTTAGGCCTAGATGCCTACGAGCAGTACTTC	CASSLGLDAYEQYF
-	TRBJ2-5	-	TRBV6-5	TGTGCCAGCAGCCCACTGCGGCCAGAGACCCAGTACTTC	CASSPLRPETQYF
-	TRBJ2-2	-	TRBV19	TGTGCCAGTAGGCGGGCGAGCACCGGGGAGCTGTTTTTT	CASRRASTGELFF
-	TRBJ2-3	few	TRBV7-7	TGTGCCAGCAGCTTAGGGCAGGGGACGGATACGCAGTATTTT	CASSLGQGTDTQYF
TRBD1	TRBJ1-2	few	TRBV4-2	TGTGCCAGCAGCCAAGATCATCAGGGACAGGGGGCGGATGGCTACACCTTC	CASSQDHQGQGADGYTF
TRBD2	TRBJ2-5	few	TRBV27	TGTGCCAGCAGTTTCCCCGGGACTAGCGGGAGAGTAGAGACCCAGTACTTC	CASSFPGTSGRVETQYF
TRBD2	TRBJ2-4	few	TRBV18	TGTGCCAGCTCACCGGGACTAGCCACACCCCTAGCCAAAAACATTCAGTACTTC	CASSPGLATPLAKNIQYF
TRBD2	TRBJ2-1	-	TRBV5-6	TGTGCCAGCATCTCTGAGCGGGACCCTAACGGGGAGCAGTTCTTC	CASISERDPNGEQFF
TRBD2	TRBJ2-7	few	TRBV6-1	TGTGCCAGCGGGACTAGCGGGCTCTCCTACGAGCAGTACTTC	CASGTSGLSYEQYF
-	TRBJ2-1	few	TRBV27	TGTGCCAGCAGTTTTAGCGGACAACCTTGGGATGAGCAGTTCTTC	CASSFSGQPWDEQFF
-	TRBJ2-1	-	TRBV5-1	TGCGCCAGCAGCTTGGAGCGGGATGAGCAGTTCTTC	CASSLERDEQFF
TRBD1	TRBJ1-5	-	TRBV19	TGTGCCAGTAGTATCGACAGGGGAGAGCCCCAGCATTTT	CASSIDRGEPQHF
-	TRBJ2-1	few	TRBV9	TGTGCCAGCAGCTTATTAATGGGGGCGGATGAGCAGTTCTTC	CASSLLMGADEQFF
-	TRBJ2-5	-	TRBV2	TGTGCCAGCAGTGAAGTCGGGGGGCGTGAGACCCAGTACTTC	CASSEVGGRETQYF
-	TRBJ2-6	few	TRBV7-9	TGTGCCAGCACCCTCAAGGGGCCGACCTCTGGGGCCAACGTCCTGACTTTC	CASTLKGPTSGANVLTF
-	TRBJ2-1	few	TRBV10-3	TGTGCCATCAGGACTGATTACAATGAGCAGTTCTTC	CAIRTDYNEQFF
-	TRBJ1-5	-	TRBV6-1	TGTGCCAGCAGTCTCCAGGGGAGCAATCAGCCCCAGCATTTT	CASSLQGSNQPQHF
TRBD2	TRBJ2-1	-	TRBV7-9	TGTGCCAGCAGCTTAAGAGGCGGGAGGGGTGAGCAGTTCTTC	CASSLRGGRGEQFF
TRBD2	TRBJ2-7	few	TRBV7-3	TGTGCCAGCAGCCCAACTGGGACTAGCGGGATTCACGAGCAGTACTTC	CASSPTGTSGIHEQYF
TRBD1	TRBJ2-5	few	TRBV11-1	TGTGCCAGCAGCTTACGGGACAGACAAGAGACCCAGTACTTC	CASSLRDRQETQYF
TRBD2	TRBJ2-2	-	TRBV30	TGTGCCTTAACCCCGGGACTAGCGGTTAACACCGGGGAGCTGTTTTTT	CALTPGLAVNTGELFF
TRBD2	TRBJ2-3	few	TRBV28	TGTGCCAGCAGTTCCCCGGGACTAGCGGGCTGGGCAGATACGCAGTATTTT	CASSSPGLAGWADTQYF
-	TRBJ2-3	few	TRBV7-3	TGTGCCAGCAGCCCATACCCGCGACTCCGCAGCACAGATACGCAGTATTTT	CASSPYPRLRSTDTQYF
TRBD2	TRBJ2-3	-	TRBV6-1	TGTGCCAGCAGTGTTAGCGGGAGGGGTGATACGCAGTATTTT	CASSVSGRGDTQYF
TRBD1	TRBJ2-1	few	TRBV5-1	TGCGCCAGCAGCTTCCCAACCGGGACAGGGGTGGATGAGCAGTTCTTC	CASSFPTGTGVDEQFF
TRBD2	TRBJ2-5	few	TRBV9	TGTGCCAGCAGCGCCCGTAGGACTAGCGGAGGGGTGGAGACCCAGTACTTC	CASSARRTSGGVETQYF
-	TRBJ2-5	many	TRBV29-1	TGCAGCGTTCCCAGGGCAGGGGGGAAGGAGACCCAGTACTTC	CSVPRAGGKETQYF
-	TRBJ1-1	-	TRBV5-1	TGCGCCAGCAGCTTGGGCGGGAACACTGAAGCTTTCTTT	CASSLGGNTEAFF
TRBD2	TRBJ2-7	few	TRBV30	TGTGCCTGGAGAACTAGCGGGAGCTCCGAGCAGTACTTC	CAWRTSGSSEQYF
TRBD1	TRBJ1-1	-	TRBV27	TGTGCCAGCAGTTCGGGGACAGGGGCTGAAGCTGAAGCTTTCTTT	CASSSGTGAEAEAFF
TRBD2	TRBJ2-3	-	TRBV7-2	TGTGCCAGCAGCTTCTTGGTAGCGGGAGGCACAGATACGCAGTATTTT	CASSFLVAGGTDTQYF
TRBD1	TRBJ1-2	few	TRBV4-1	TGCGCCAGCAGCCTCGGACAGGGGGCAATTGACTATGGCTACACCTTC	CASSLGQGAIDYGYTF
-	TRBJ2-3	-	TRBV7-3	TGTGCCAGCAGCTTAGTCGGGACTCCTGGCACAGATACGCAGTATTTT	CASSLVGTPGTDTQYF
-	TRBJ1-1	-	TRBV5-1	TGCGCCAGCAGCTCAGACAGCTTCCTTATGAACACTGAAGCTTTCTTT	CASSSDSFLMNTEAFF
-	TRBJ2-5	few	TRBV30	TGTGCCCAATCGGGCCAAGAGACCCAGTACTTC	CAQSGQETQYF
TRBD2	TRBJ2-1	-	TRBV2	TGTGCCAGCAGTCACAGGACTAGCGGGAGGGATGAGCAGTTCTTC	CASSHRTSGRDEQFF
TRBD2	TRBJ2-1	-	TRBV5-4	TGTGCCAGCAGCCGGACTAGCGTTTTCAACAATGAGCAGTTCTTC	CASSRTSVFNNEQFF
-	TRBJ2-5	-	TRBV18	TGTGCCAGCTCACCACTCCCACAGGGTTACCAAGAGACCCAGTACTTC	CASSPLPQGYQETQYF
TRBD1	TRBJ2-5	-	TRBV30	TGTGCCTGGACCCCGGGACAGGGGGAGACCCAGTACTTC	CAWTPGQGETQYF
-	TRBJ1-1	-	TRBV19	TGTGCCAGTAGTATACCGGTGAACACTGAAGCTTTCTTT	CASSIPVNTEAFF
TRBD1	TRBJ1-1	-	TRBV5-4	TGTGCCAGCAGTACTGGACAGGGGATGAACACTGAAGCTTTCTTT	CASSTGQGMNTEAFF
TRBD1	TRBJ1-2	-	TRBV2	TGTGCCAGCAATGGTGGACAGGGTGGGGATGGCTACACCTTC	CASNGGQGGDGYTF
-	TRBJ1-2	few	TRBV7-9	TGTGCCAGCAGCTCGGGTCCTACAAACTATGGCTACACCTTC	CASSSGPTNYGYTF